This passage covers 18 T cell receptor beta chains from one sample sequenced in a study of shared clonotypes between healthy human individuals. Profiling relied on immunoSEQ multiplex PCR, and the TCRdb table lists in-frame clones only, not all of them. The sample has 2 million to 2.5 million clones; 93% are singletons. The source material was naive CD4+ T cells from PBMCs. The subset was: CD45RA+ positively selected. All receptors derive from a man between 18 and 29 years old in good health. Some clones in this sample may be carry-over from other donors' samples.

The chain carries TRBV28 and TRBJ2-4; the match to TRBD2 covers 7 bases. The CDR3 contains 15 residues. After removal of 6 bases from V and 4 bases from J, the junction contained 9 bases not matched to a gene. Germline V lookup: CDR1 MDHEN, CDR2 SYDVKM. The CDR3 protein is CASSTSAGVKNIQYF. CDR3 coding DNA: TGTGCCAGCAGCACCTCCGCGGGAGTGAAAAACATTCAGTACTTC.

This chain joins TRBV7-8 and TRBJ1-1, with TRBD1 identical over 11 bases. Germline-derived CDR1 and CDR2 are SGHVS and FQNEAQ. This CDR3 has 17 amino acids. Trimming cost V 4 bases and J 5 bases; bases outside gene matches: 12. The CDR3 here is CASSWSGTGGFLTEAFF. The CDR3 region has the DNA TGTGCCAGCAGCTGGTCCGGGACAGGGGGGTTTCTTACTGAAGCTTTCTTT.

This chain uses TRBV1 with TRBJ2-1; TRBD2 reflects the table's D call only, with no check against the DNA. TRBV1 has pseudogene status. The CDR3 has 15 amino acids. The CDR3 reads CTSSPRRGGYNEQFF. The CDR3 DNA is TGCACCAGCAGTCCCCGGAGGGGGGGATACAATGAGCAGTTCTTC.

The chain employs TRBV7-3 and TRBJ1-2; a possible D gene is TRBD1 (5 bases). V lost 5 bases, J lost 2 bases, and 12 bases lay in between. The V gene's germline CDR1 is SGHTA and CDR2 FQGTGA. This CDR3 is 14 amino acids long. CDR3: CASSPREGNYGYTF. The DNA for the CDR3 is TGTGCCAGCAGCCCACGGGAGGGGAACTATGGCTACACCTTC.

The genes are TRBV5-6 and TRBJ1-2; no clear D gene. This CDR3 is 14 amino acids long. The germline gives CDR1 SGHDT, CDR2 YYEEEE. Trimming took off 1 base at V and 1 base at J, with 8 bases between the two ends. Written as DNA, the CDR3 is TGTGCCAGCAGCTTGCCCAACGTTAACTATGGCTACACCTTC. This gives the protein CASSLPNVNYGYTF.

Details on this clone: Relative to the germline gene, one junction end is altered; a read error may explain this. The CDR3 DNA reads TGTGCCAGCAGCGTAACAGGGGGCGCGGCTGGAAACACCATATATTTT. It yields the protein CASSVTGGAAGNTIYF. The chain couples TRBV7-3 to TRBJ1-3; 9 positions match TRBD1. Germline CDR1 reads SGHTA; CDR2 reads FQGTGA. The CDR3 runs to 16 residues.

This chain links TRBV7-2 with TRBJ1-4; D gene unclear. This CDR3 spans 15 amino acids. Germline CDR1 and CDR2: SGHTA and FQGNSA. V lost 3 bases, J lost 2 bases, and 10 bases lay in between. The CDR3 region is CASSFQWATNEKLFF. The CDR3 bases are TGTGCCAGCAGCTTTCAATGGGCCACTAATGAAAAACTGTTTTTT.

The chain carries TRBV7-2 and TRBJ2-2; TRBD2 is a possible D gene (5 bases). Germline V CDR1 and CDR2: SGHTA, FQGNSA. With 2 bases removed from V and 6 bases from J, the gap between germline ends came to 13 bases. The CDR3 sequence is 15 residues long. CDR3 amino acids: CASSLSVRDAGELFF. The CDR3 region has the DNA TGTGCCAGCAGCTTAAGCGTGAGGGATGCCGGGGAGCTGTTTTTT.

This clone showed up just once. V is TRBV5-1 and J is TRBJ2-5, with 7 bases identical to TRBD2. The CDR3 runs to 16 residues. Unmatched junction bases numbered 8, after V lost 0 bases and J lost 3 bases. Germline loops: CDR1 SGHRS, CDR2 YFSETQ. CDR3 region: CASSLDLREIKETQYF. DNA of the CDR3: TGCGCCAGCAGCTTGGATCTGCGGGAGATAAAAGAGACCCAGTACTTC.

As regards this clone: A far larger clone is just one base off, so this is likely a read error. The chain couples TRBV7-6 to TRBJ2-7, with 14 bases that match TRBD2. This CDR3 is built from 14 residues. Germline assignment: CDR1 SGHVS and CDR2 FNYEAQ. V gave up 5 bases and J gave up 5 bases; unmatched junction bases: 2. This CDR3 reads CASSRGLAGDEQYF. The CDR3 DNA is TGTGCCAGCAGCCGGGGACTAGCGGGAGACGAGCAGTACTTC.

The V gene is TRBV9, the J gene TRBJ2-3; 12 nucleotides match TRBD2. Germline lookup yields CDR1 SGDLS and CDR2 YYNGEE. Trimming removed 6 bases from V and 3 bases from J; junction bases left unmatched: 17. The CDR3 sequence is 19 residues long. CDR3 amino acids: CASNRMWRLAGDGTDTQYF. The CDR3, as DNA: TGTGCCAGCAACAGAATGTGGCGACTAGCGGGAGACGGGACAGATACGCAGTATTTT.

The rearrangement uses TRBV19 and TRBJ1-5, with 7 bases that match TRBD1. After removal of 5 bases from V and 4 bases from J, the junction contained 5 bases not matched to a gene. The CDR3 is 14 amino acids. Germline V gene data show CDR1 as LNHDA and CDR2 as SQIVND (reference sequence). Here the CDR3 reads CASSRDRDNQPQHF. The CDR3 bases are TGTGCCAGTAGTCGTGACAGGGATAATCAGCCCCAGCATTTT.

The V call is TRBV9, the J call TRBJ2-3, with D maybe TRBD2 (5 bases). The CDR3 is made up of 15 amino acids. V lost 1 base and J 6 bases, leaving 15 bases between the germline ends. CDR1 is SGDLS, CDR2 YYNGEE, per germline. The DNA of the CDR3 is TGTGCCAGCAGCGTAATAAGCGGACTGGTGGATACGCAGTATTTT. Residues: CASSVISGLVDTQYF. The whole variable domain, filled in from reference TRBV9 and TRBJ2-3, reads DSGVTQTPKHLITATGQRVTLRCSPRSGDLSVYWYQQSLDQGLQFLIQYYNGEERAKGNILERFSAQQFPDLHSELNLSSLELGDSALYFCASSVISGLVDTQYFGPGTRLTVL.

The genes are TRBV5-1 and TRBJ1-4; TRBD1 agrees at 8 bases. Germline V gives CDR1 SGHRS, CDR2 YFSETQ. V shed 9 bases, J shed 5 bases, and the junction held 15 bases outside the gene matches. CDR3 length: 16 amino acids. The CDR3 loop is CATKTGTGRINEKLFF. The CDR3 coding sequence is TGCGCCACAAAAACCGGGACAGGAAGAATAAATGAAAAACTGTTTTTT.

The CDR3 sequence: CASNPGQLLPTGELFF. In DNA form, the CDR3 reads TGCGCCAGCAACCCCGGGCAGCTCCTTCCCACCGGGGAGCTGTTTTTT. The chain recombines TRBV5-1 with TRBJ2-2; D gene unclear. The V gene lost 6 bases and the J gene lost 4 bases, with 19 bases spanning the gap. The CDR3 has 16 residues. From germline, CDR1 is SGHRS and CDR2 YFSETQ.

The gene calls are TRBV4-1 and TRBJ2-5; D might be TRBD1 (5 bases). Trimming removed 1 base from V and 1 base from J, with 16 bases in between. The length of the CDR3 is 17 residues. Germline CDR1 is MGHRA and CDR2 is YSYEKL. The CDR3 here is CASSQVGRTRLQETQYF. DNA for the CDR3: TGCGCCAGCAGCCAAGTGGGTCGGACACGGCTCCAAGAGACCCAGTACTTC.

V and J are TRBV7-2 and TRBJ1-5; D unresolved. The CDR3 loop spans 13 amino acids. Germline CDR1 reads SGHTA; CDR2 reads FQGNSA. V dropped 5 bases and J dropped 3 bases, with 8 bases sitting between them. The CDR3 DNA is TGTGCCAGCAGCACGAACCCCAATCAGCCCCAGCATTTT. Translated: CASSTNPNQPQHF.

The chain carries TRBV28 and TRBJ2-4, with D maybe TRBD2 (5 bases). The CDR3 runs to 13 residues. Per germline, CDR1 MDHEN and CDR2 SYDVKM. Between the trimmed V and J ends, which lost 6 bases and 15 bases, there was a span of 21 bases. The CDR3 DNA follows: TGTGCCAGCAGCCGGGGAACAGTAGAGAATGGGTACTTC. Translating it yields CASSRGTVENGYF.